What follows are 9 T cell receptor beta chains derived from one specimen sequenced in a study of cytomegalovirus exposure and HLA in healthy donors. The study ran its PCR with 60 Vbeta and 13 Jbeta primers. Here immunoSEQ multiplex PCR was the method, and the copy in TCRdb shows in-frame clones only, minus some. The sample contains approximately 160,000 clones, more than 65% of which appear only once. Sequencing was performed on PBMCs. Every receptor here comes from a woman between 25 and 40 years old in good health and CMV-seronegative.

V gene TRBV5-1 combines with J gene TRBJ2-7; TRBD1 aligns across 7 bases. Germline loops: CDR1 SGHRS, CDR2 YFSETQ. This CDR3 region has 13 residues. Trimming took 5 bases from V and 7 from J; bases not matched to a gene: 9. The CDR3 DNA reads as TGCGCCAGCAGTTCGGGACAGCCTGAGGAGCAGTACTTC. Translating gives CASSSGQPEEQYF.

This clone appeared a few times. The V call is TRBV28, the J call TRBJ1-1; D gene uncertain. V lost 7 bases to trimming and J lost 12 bases, with 12 bases between them. CDR1 and CDR2 (germline): MDHEN, SYDVKM. This CDR3 is built from 10 residues. The CDR3 reads CASKSSGTFF. The CDR3, as DNA: TGTGCCAGCAAGTCCAGCGGGACTTTCTTT.

The V and J genes are TRBV2 and TRBJ2-3; tentative D call: TRBD1 (6 bases). The CDR3 is made up of 15 amino acids. V was trimmed by 2 bases and J by 5 bases, leaving 14 bases between them. CDR1 is SNHLY and CDR2 is FYNNEI in the germline V gene. The CDR3 nucleotides read TGTGCCAGCAGTGAACAGGGACAACCAGGAGATACGCAGTATTTT. Translating it yields CASSEQGQPGDTQYF.

The chain employs TRBV4-1 and TRBJ1-2; D perhaps matches TRBD1 (6 bases). Germline V gene lookup returns CDR1 MGHRA and CDR2 YSYEKL. V gave up 3 bases and J gave up 2 bases, with 13 bases separating them. This CDR3 has 15 residues. The CDR3: CASSHVGGPNYGYTF. The DNA of the CDR3 is TGCGCCAGCAGCCATGTCGGGGGGCCGAACTATGGCTACACCTTC.

This sequence joins TRBV4-1 and TRBJ1-1, with D possibly matching TRBD1 (6 bases). CDR3 size: 15 residues. Trimming left V 4 bases short and J 4 bases short, with 16 bases between. In germline, CDR1 is MGHRA, CDR2 YSYEKL. CDR3 sequence reads: CASSLEDRRGTEAFF. The CDR3 DNA follows: TGCGCCAGCAGCCTTGAAGACAGGCGAGGCACTGAAGCTTTCTTT.

The rearrangement uses TRBV29-1 and TRBJ2-7; 10 bases fit TRBD2. Germline V gene lookup returns CDR1 SQVTM and CDR2 ANQGSEA. CDR3 length equals 15 residues. With 4 bases clipped from V and 0 bases from J, the junction kept 6 bases outside the gene matches. The CDR3 here is CSVGNSGRSSYEQYF. In DNA, the CDR3 is TGCAGCGTTGGAAATAGCGGGAGGTCCTCCTACGAGCAGTACTTC.

This clone has a single count. The V call is TRBV6-1, the J call TRBJ2-1, with D unresolved. The V gene lost 3 bases and the J gene lost 5 bases, with 14 bases spanning the gap. The length of the CDR3 is 15 residues. Germline lookup yields CDR1 MNHNS and CDR2 SASEGT. The CDR3 is CASSESAGRHNEQFF. The CDR3 coding sequence is TGTGCCAGCAGTGAGTCGGCAGGTAGACACAATGAGCAGTTCTTC.

The genes are TRBV4-1 and TRBJ2-7, with D uncertain. The germline gives CDR1 MGHRA, CDR2 YSYEKL. The ends were cut back, 4 bases at V and 2 bases at J, with 15 bases in the middle. The CDR3 runs to 15 residues. The CDR3 spells CASSRPGANPYEQYF. CDR3 bases: TGCGCCAGCAGCCGACCGGGTGCGAACCCCTACGAGCAGTACTTC.

V is TRBV9 and J is TRBJ2-1; 8 nucleotides line up with TRBD1. This CDR3 contains 15 residues. J was trimmed by 8 bases and V by 0 bases; bases with no gene match: 7. Germline CDR1 reads SGDLS; CDR2 reads YYNGEE. Written as DNA, the CDR3 is TGTGCCAGCAGCGTAGAGGACAGGGACTTGGATGAGCAGTTCTTC. Its translation: CASSVEDRDLDEQFF.